Presented here are 32 T cell receptor beta chains from one specimen sequenced in a study of Graves' ophthalmopathy and Graves' hyperthyroidism. The TCR beta CDR3 regions underwent amplification from RNA transcripts. HTBI primers primed a first-round RT-PCR, and a second-round multiplex PCR followed. TCRdb reprocessed the multiplex PCR reads with MiXCR, giving one entry per CDR3 protein. The table records approximately 640,000 distinct CDR3 sequences, about 38% of them present only once. The material sequenced was peripheral blood. The receptor source for this set is an adult man with Graves' ophthalmopathy.

There are many counts of this clonotype. V usage is TRBV20-1 and J usage is TRBJ2-7; 9 nucleotides match TRBD1. V was pared by 1 base and J by 5 bases, with 6 bases of the junction left unmatched. Per germline, CDR1 DFQATT and CDR2 SNEGSKA (reference sequence). This CDR3 spans 14 amino acids. The CDR3 sequence: CSARGHDRGNEQYF. CDR3 bases: TGCAGTGCTAGAGGTCACGACAGGGGGAACGAGCAGTACTTC.

Many counts were recorded for this clonotype. The genes are TRBV5-5 and TRBJ1-5, with 8 bases aligning to TRBD1. Germline V gene sequence: CDR1 SGHKS, CDR2 YYEKEE (reference sequence). With 2 bases clipped from V and 8 bases from J, the junction kept 3 bases outside the gene matches. This CDR3 has 13 residues. For the CDR3, the DNA is TGTGCCAGCAGCTTTGGGGGACAGGAGCCCCAGCATTTT. Translated: CASSFGGQEPQHF.

The rearrangement uses TRBV29-1 and TRBJ1-2; 7 nucleotides match TRBD1. CDR1 and CDR2 (germline): SQVTM, ANQGSEA. The CDR3 consists of 12 residues. Here the CDR3 reads CSPNTGDYGYTF. The CDR3 DNA sequence: TGCAGTCCGAATACAGGGGACTATGGCTACACCTTC.

The CDR3 region has the DNA TGTGCCGAGCGCCCCGGACGGCGGCCCAACTCTGGAAACACCATATATTTT. This codes for CAERPGRRPNSGNTIYF. The rearrangement joins TRBV9 to TRBJ1-3; D remains unclear. The length of the CDR3 is 17 residues. Trimming stripped 10 bases from V and 0 bases from J, with 23 bases between. Germline loops: CDR1 SGDLS, CDR2 YYNGEE. The variable domain in full, with the rest retrieved from reference TRBV9 and TRBJ1-3, is DSGVTQTPKHLITATGQRVTLRCSPRSGDLSVYWYQQSLDQGLQFLIQYYNGEERAKGNILERFSAQQFPDLHSELNLSSLELGDSALYFCAERPGRRPNSGNTIYFGEGSWLTVV.

This clonotype came up a few times. This sequence joins TRBV6-7 and TRBJ1-1, with D perhaps TRBD1 (5 bases). TRBV6-7 is an ORF for which the function is uncertain. V was cut by 6 bases and J by 1 base, with 12 bases left in between. CDR3 length: 14 amino acids. The CDR3 sequence: CASRGTTGNTEAFF. CDR3 bases: TGTGCCAGCAGAGGAACTACAGGGAACACTGAAGCTTTCTTT.

Details on this clonotype: This clone may be a read error of a much larger clone one base away. The genes are TRBV19 and TRBJ1-5; 7 bases fit TRBD1. Germline V gene lookup returns CDR1 LNHDA and CDR2 SQIVND (reference sequence). This CDR3 has 14 amino acids. The J segment lost 2 bases and the V segment lost 4 bases, leaving 2 bases of the junction unmatched. DNA for the CDR3: TGTGCCAGTAGTAACACAGGGGGCAATCAGCCCCAGCATTTT. Protein: CASSNTGGNQPQHF. The whole variable domain, remainder taken from reference TRBV19 and TRBJ1-5, is DGGITQSPKYLFRKEGQNVTLSCEQNLNHDAMYWYRQDPGQGLRLIYYSQIVNDFQKGDIAEGYSVSREKKESFPLTVTSAQKNPTAFYLCASSNTGGNQPQHFGDGTRLSIL.

This clonotype was seen many times. The chain has TRBV12-3 or TRBV12-4 and TRBJ1-1, with D uncertain. V was clipped by 3 bases and J by 11 bases, with 16 bases between them. This CDR3 has 13 residues. This CDR3 reads CASSLGSTRYAFF. DNA for the CDR3: TGTGCCAGCAGTTTGGGGAGCACGCGTTACGCTTTCTTT.

As for this clonotype: Because it lacks the conserved phenylalanine or tryptophan at the end, this CDR3 is likely a read error. The limits of the CDR3 on the DNA are not certain, so only TCRdb's listed CDR3 is given. The V call is TRBV5-1, the J call TRBJ1-6; the DNA was not used to check the table's D call, TRBD1. Germline assignment: CDR1 SGHRS and CDR2 YFSETQ. The CDR3 region is 10 residues in length, termini included. The CDR3 spells CASSPDRLNY.

This clonotype appeared a few times. This chain joins TRBV2 and TRBJ1-1; D is uncertain. The length of the CDR3 is 13 residues. V lost 0 bases to trimming and J lost 9 bases, with 11 bases between them. Germline loops: CDR1 SNHLY, CDR2 FYNNEI. The CDR3 region is CASSEAIQTQAFF. CDR3 nucleotide sequence: TGTGCCAGCAGTGAAGCTATCCAGACTCAAGCTTTCTTT.

As concerns this clonotype: A read error may explain this, as a much larger clone is one base away. The CDR3 reads CASSQGYSVDEKLFF. CDR3 in DNA: TGCGCCAGCAGCCAAGGATACAGTGTTGATGAAAAACTGTTTTTT. This chain links TRBV25-1 with TRBJ1-4; D is undetermined. Per germline, CDR1 MGHDK and CDR2 SYGVNS. There are 15 residues in the CDR3.

This clonotype came up many times. The CDR3 nucleotides are TGTGCCAGTAGTATTTCAGGGCATCAGCCCCAGCATTTT. Encoded protein: CASSISGHQPQHF. V gene TRBV19 combines with J gene TRBJ1-5; tentatively, D is TRBD1 (5 bases). CDR1 is LNHDA, CDR2 SQIVND, per germline (reference sequence). V was clipped by 3 bases and J by 5 bases, with 8 bases between them. There are 13 residues in the CDR3.

This clonotype was observed at least ten times. This chain uses TRBV10-3 with TRBJ2-5, with a weak D call TRBD2 (6 bases). The CDR3 has 15 residues. Looked up from germline, CDR1 is ENHRY and CDR2 is SYGVKD. Trimming shortened V by 4 bases and J by 1 base, and 13 bases separated the two germline ends. The CDR3 protein is CAISGSGTFQETQYF. The CDR3 DNA is TGTGCCATCAGTGGTTCCGGGACTTTCCAAGAGACCCAGTACTTC.

The genes are TRBV19 and TRBJ1-3, with a possible D match to TRBD1 (5 bases). This CDR3 has 15 amino acids. With 8 bases removed from V and 2 bases from J, the gap between germline ends came to 16 bases. CDR1 is LNHDA and CDR2 is SQIVND in the germline V gene (reference sequence). The chain's CDR3 is CASGPLGQAGNTIYF. The CDR3 nucleotides are TGTGCCAGTGGACCCCTCGGACAAGCTGGAAACACCATATATTTT. Based on the CDR3 plus reference TRBV19 and TRBJ1-3, the full variable domain is DGGITQSPKYLFRKEGQNVTLSCEQNLNHDAMYWYRQDPGQGLRLIYYSQIVNDFQKGDIAEGYSVSREKKESFPLTVTSAQKNPTAFYLCASGPLGQAGNTIYFGEGSWLTVV.

The sample holds many counts of this clonotype. A read error may account for a junction end that differs from germline. The rearrangement joins TRBV19 to TRBJ1-2; possibly TRBD1 for D (5 bases). CDR1 and CDR2 from the germline V gene are LNHDA and SQIVND (reference sequence). The length of the CDR3 is 12 residues. The CDR3: CASRAENYGYTF. The CDR3 DNA reads as TGCGCCAGCAGGGCAGAGAACTATGGCTACACCTTC.

The chain recombines TRBV15 with TRBJ2-3; the D is unclear. Trimming left V 1 base short and J 4 bases short, with 18 bases between. This CDR3 contains 17 residues. Germline loops: CDR1 LNHNV, CDR2 YYDKDF (reference sequence). DNA of the CDR3: TGTGCCACCAGCAGAGCGAACTCGCGGCTGGTGGCAGATACGCAGTATTTT. Its translation: CATSRANSRLVADTQYF.

The chain couples TRBV6-8 to TRBJ2-2; the D gene is possibly TRBD1 (5 bases). V lost 6 bases to trimming and J lost 7 bases, with 24 bases between them. CDR1 and CDR2 (germline): MNHGY, SAAAGT. There are 17 residues in the CDR3. CDR3 nucleotide sequence: TGTGCCAGCAGCTATTCGCCGAGCTTACCAGGGCACGGGGAGCTGTTTTTT. Its protein is CASSYSPSLPGHGELFF.

Details on this clonotype: At one of its ends the junction is not consistent with the germline gene, which may arise from a read error. This chain uses TRBV29-1 with TRBJ2-6; tentatively, D is TRBD1 (5 bases). This CDR3 has 17 residues. CDR1 and CDR2 from the germline V gene are SQVTM and ANQGSEA. CDR3 sequence (DNA): TGCTGCGTCTTCAGGGTTTCTATCCTCTCTGGGGCCAACGTCCTGACTTTC. Protein: CCVFRVSILSGANVLTF.

The rearrangement links TRBV12-5 to TRBJ2-7; a possible D gene is TRBD2 (6 bases). There are 13 residues in the CDR3. Trimming stripped 3 bases from V and 2 bases from J, with 8 bases between. CDR1 is LGHNT and CDR2 is FRNRAP in the germline V gene. Here the CDR3 DNA reads TGTGCTAGTGGTTTTCCGGGGGCCTACGAGCAGTACTTC. Its translation is CASGFPGAYEQYF.

This clonotype showed up many times. The chain combines TRBV2 with TRBJ2-2; 8 bases line up with TRBD1. Germline CDR1 SNHLY, CDR2 FYNNEI. The CDR3 runs 14 residues. The trim removed 7 bases at V and 7 bases at J, leaving 8 bases unmatched. DNA of the CDR3: TGTGCCAGCAACCGACAGGGGTCCAGCGGGGAGCTGTTTTTT. This gives the protein CASNRQGSSGELFF.

CDR3 sequence reads: CATSAREFSNEQFF. As DNA, the CDR3 is TGTGCCACCAGTGCGAGGGAGTTTAGCAATGAGCAGTTCTTC. This chain joins TRBV24-1 and TRBJ2-1, with a tentative D call TRBD2 (5 bases). Trimming removed 5 bases from V and 6 bases from J, with 13 bases in between. The germline V gene has CDR1 KGHDR and CDR2 SFDVKD. There are 14 residues in the CDR3.

Of note for this clonotype: A read error may be the cause here, since a much bigger clone is one base away. V and J are TRBV9 and TRBJ1-4; possible D gene TRBD1, 5 bases. CDR3 length: 14 amino acids. Deletions cut 6 bases from V and 4 bases from J, with 13 bases between. Germline V gene lookup returns CDR1 SGDLS and CDR2 YYNGEE. CDR3 sequence reads: CASNAGAINEKLFF. The CDR3 coding sequence is TGTGCCAGCAACGCCGGGGCCATTAATGAAAAACTGTTTTTT.

There are a few counts of this clonotype. The V call is TRBV4-1, the J call TRBJ2-5; D is possibly TRBD1 or TRBD2 (5 bases each). This CDR3 is 18 amino acids long. The V gene lost 0 bases and the J gene lost 1 base, with 18 bases spanning the gap. Germline CDR1 is MGHRA and CDR2 is YSYEKL. The DNA of the CDR3 is TGCGCCAGCAGCCAAGATCGGGATGCAGGGTTGAGCCAAGAGACCCAGTACTTC. Protein product: CASSQDRDAGLSQETQYF.

This sequence joins TRBV6-6 and TRBJ1-5; perhaps TRBD1 as D (5 bases). V gave up 2 bases and J gave up 3 bases, with 8 bases separating them. Germline assignment: CDR1 MNHNY and CDR2 SVGAGI (reference sequence). CDR3 size: 14 residues. In DNA form, the CDR3 reads TGTGCCAGCAGTTACGGGGCTAACAATCAGCCCCAGCATTTT. Its translation is CASSYGANNQPQHF.

This clonotype was detected only a few times. The chain uses TRBV19 and TRBJ2-7; D possibly corresponds to TRBD2 (6 bases). Deletions cut 3 bases from V and 0 bases from J, with 12 bases between. Germline V lookup: CDR1 LNHDA, CDR2 SQIVND (reference sequence). This CDR3 has 15 amino acids. The CDR3 region has the DNA TGTGCCAGTAGTATGGCGGGGATATTCTCCTACGAGCAGTACTTC. It translates to CASSMAGIFSYEQYF.

This clonotype was seen once. A clone one base away is much larger, so this may be a read error. CDR3 protein: CAGRRSENTEAFF. The DNA for the CDR3 is TGTGCCGGCAGACGTAGCGAGAACACTGAAGCTTTCTTT. V and J are TRBV6-1 and TRBJ1-1; no reliable D call. Germline CDR1 reads MNHNS; CDR2 reads SASEGT. The CDR3 is 13 residues long.

This clonotype was picked up a small number of times. This chain uses TRBV7-2 with TRBJ2-7, with D possibly being TRBD2 (5 bases). Germline CDR1 is SGHTA and CDR2 is FQGNSA. The CDR3 runs 16 residues. Between the trimmed V and J ends, which lost 5 bases and 1 base, there was a span of 18 bases. CDR3 sequence: CASSQGERIQSYEQYF. The CDR3 DNA sequence: TGTGCCAGCAGCCAAGGCGAGCGGATCCAATCCTACGAGCAGTACTTC.

This clonotype was counted at least ten times. This sequence joins TRBV6-5 and TRBJ2-5; D not certain. V was clipped by 2 bases and J by 7 bases, with 14 bases between them. The CDR3 length is 14 residues. Germline V CDR1 and CDR2: MNHEY, SVGAGI. CDR3: CASSYVRPGGTQYF. CDR3 in DNA: TGTGCCAGCAGTTACGTTCGGCCCGGCGGGACCCAGTACTTC.

This clonotype was observed many times. The chain uses TRBV15 and TRBJ1-6; 10 nucleotides agree with TRBD1. In germline, CDR1 is LNHNV, CDR2 YYDKDF (reference sequence). The CDR3 covers 16 residues. Germline trimming cut 3 bases from V and 10 bases from J; bases unmatched to any gene: 9. The CDR3 DNA sequence: TGTGCCACCAGCAGCATGGACAGGGGGATTCGCTCACCCCTCCACTTT. Amino acid sequence: CATSSMDRGIRSPLHF.

A note on this clonotype: This may be a read error, as it is one base from a much larger clone. V usage is TRBV10-3 and J usage is TRBJ2-5, with D perhaps TRBD2 (5 bases). The length of the CDR3 is 13 residues. Between the trimmed V and J ends, which lost 6 bases and 2 bases, there was a span of 10 bases. The germline gives CDR1 ENHRY, CDR2 SYGVKD. The CDR3 here is CAIRWTGQETQYF. The CDR3 DNA is TGTGCCATCAGGTGGACTGGTCAAGAGACCCAGTACTTC.

J is TRBJ1-4 and V is TRBV3-1; unclear D gene. The V and J ends lost 1 base and 8 bases respectively, with 8 bases between them. CDR1 and CDR2 (germline): LGHDT, YNNKEL (reference sequence). The CDR3 covers 13 residues. Here the CDR3 DNA reads TGTGCCAGCAGCCAAGGCGAACGGGAAAAACTGTTTTTT. Its protein is CASSQGEREKLFF.

To note about this clonotype: This sequence may be a read error, since a much larger clone differs from it by one base. The chain has TRBV11-1 and TRBJ1-1; no clear D gene. V lost 8 bases and J lost 3, with 10 bases in between. This CDR3 comprises 12 residues. CDR1 and CDR2 (germline): SGHAT, FQDESV (reference sequence). The CDR3 DNA is TGTGCCAGCTTAAGATCCGACACTGAAGCTTTCTTT. It is translated as CASLRSDTEAFF.

This clonotype was seen ten or more times. The chain uses TRBV10-3 and TRBJ1-1; D perhaps matches TRBD1 (5 bases). Trimming removed 2 bases from V and 4 bases from J, with 14 bases in between. The germline gives CDR1 ENHRY, CDR2 SYGVKD. CDR3 size: 15 residues. CDR3: CAISETRGSSTEAFF. In nucleotides, the CDR3 is TGTGCCATCAGTGAGACAAGGGGCTCGAGCACTGAAGCTTTCTTT.